Below, 16 T cell receptor beta chains from the same sample are listed, as sequenced in a study of blood T cell repertoires in COVID-19. TCRdb keeps only in-frame clones here, not all; method: immunoSEQ multiplex PCR. This table has more than 55,000 clones, around four fifths appearing once. What was sequenced was peripheral blood. These TCRs come from a woman in her 70s with acute or convalescent COVID-19.

This chain links TRBV7-8 with TRBJ1-5; TRBD1 aligns across 9 bases. The germline V gene has CDR1 SGHVS and CDR2 FQNEAQ. The CDR3 extends over 14 amino acids. The V gene end was trimmed by 4 bases and the J gene end by 6 bases; junction bases not matched to a gene: 4. The CDR3 DNA follows: TGTGCCAGCAGCTACAGGGGGCTAGGTCAGCCCCAGCATTTT. It encodes CASSYRGLGQPQHF.

The CDR3 sequence: CATSGGPGQNYGYTF. The CDR3 DNA reads as TGTGCCACCAGTGGTGGACCGGGACAGAACTATGGCTACACCTTC. The chain employs TRBV24-1 and TRBJ1-2, with 7 bases matching TRBD1. V shed 5 bases, J shed 2 bases, and the junction held 7 bases outside the gene matches. The CDR3 runs 15 residues. CDR1 and CDR2 (germline): KGHDR, SFDVKD.

The gene calls are TRBV4-2 and TRBJ2-2; 11 nucleotides agree with TRBD2. Germline CDR1 LGHNA, CDR2 YNFKEQ. V lost 2 bases, J lost 3 bases, and 2 bases stayed unmatched. The CDR3 has 16 residues. CDR3 amino acids: CASSQLSGGDTGELFF. CDR3 coding DNA: TGTGCCAGCAGCCAACTTAGCGGGGGGGACACCGGGGAGCTGTTTTTT.

The gene calls are TRBV30 and TRBJ2-1, with D unclear. Germline-derived CDR1 and CDR2 are GTSNPN and SVGIG (reference sequence). V was trimmed by 3 bases and J by 3 bases, leaving 6 bases between them. This CDR3 comprises 12 residues. CDR3 residues: CAWRRVYNEQFF. The CDR3 region has the DNA TGTGCCTGGAGACGGGTCTACAATGAGCAGTTCTTC. Supplemented by reference TRBV30 and TRBJ2-1, the full variable domain reads SQTIHQWPATLVQPVGSPLSLECTVEGTSNPNLYWYRQAAGRGLQLLFYSVGIGQISSEVPQNLSASRPQDRQFILSSKKLLLSDSGFYLCAWRRVYNEQFFGPGTRLTVL.

CDR3 DNA sequence: TGTGCCAGCTCTCCGGGGTCTGAAGCTTTCTTT. Translating gives CASSPGSEAFF. V usage is TRBV18 and J usage is TRBJ1-1; D remains unclear. V lost 6 bases, J lost 6 bases, and 8 bases lay in between. The CDR3 runs 11 residues. CDR1 and CDR2 (germline): KGHSH, LQKENI.

The gene calls are TRBV6-5 and TRBJ1-6; D unclear. The ends were cut back, 2 bases at V and 7 bases at J, with 12 bases in the middle. CDR1 and CDR2 from the germline V gene are MNHEY and SVGAGI. The CDR3 has 15 residues. The CDR3 DNA reads TGTGCCAGCAGTTACGAGGGCAGGACGAATTCACCCCTCCACTTT. Translated: CASSYEGRTNSPLHF.

The CDR3 here is CASSLGQASNEKLFF. The DNA of the CDR3 is TGCGCCAGCAGTTTAGGACAGGCGTCTAATGAAAAACTGTTTTTT. The chain carries TRBV5-1 and TRBJ1-4; 7 bases match TRBD1. This CDR3 contains 15 residues. The V segment lost 5 bases and the J segment 3 bases; nucleotides outside the gene matches: 7. Germline V gene sequence: CDR1 SGHRS, CDR2 YFSETQ.

V is TRBV18 and J is TRBJ1-3, with a possible D match to TRBD1 (5 bases). CDR3 length equals 17 residues. V was trimmed by 6 bases and J by 2 bases, leaving 20 bases between them. Germline lookup yields CDR1 KGHSH and CDR2 LQKENI. CDR3: CASSPQGTRGTGNTIYF. CDR3 DNA sequence: TGTGCCAGCTCCCCCCAGGGAACGCGGGGAACTGGAAACACCATATATTTT.

On this clone: Other DNA sequences in this sample translate to the same CDR3. The chain recombines TRBV10-3 with TRBJ1-2; 8 bases fit TRBD1. The germline gives CDR1 ENHRY, CDR2 SYGVKD. This CDR3 spans 15 amino acids. J was trimmed by 3 bases and V by 4 bases; bases with no gene match: 7. The CDR3 spells CAISGHKDRDYGYTF. The CDR3 region has the DNA TGTGCCATCAGTGGACACAAGGACAGGGACTATGGCTACACCTTC.

The chain recombines TRBV30 with TRBJ2-7, with TRBD2 matching over 8 bases. Losses at the gene ends were 2 bases for V and 0 bases for J; bases not matched to a gene: 9. Germline V gene data show CDR1 as GTSNPN and CDR2 as SVGIG (reference sequence). This CDR3 spans 16 amino acids. CDR3 sequence: CAWSKRSGGFSYEQYF. DNA of the CDR3: TGTGCCTGGAGTAAAAGGAGCGGGGGTTTCTCCTACGAGCAGTACTTC.

This rearrangement joins TRBV13 to TRBJ1-4; tentative D call: TRBD1 (5 bases). V gave up 2 bases and J gave up 8 bases, with 21 bases separating them. Germline loops: CDR1 PRHDT, CDR2 FYEKMQ (reference sequence). The CDR3 totals 17 residues. For the CDR3, the DNA is TGTGCCAGCAGCTTAAGACCCTCGGCAGGGCATTGGGAAAAACTGTTTTTT. Protein: CASSLRPSAGHWEKLFF.

The gene calls are TRBV3-1 (or the pseudogene TRBV3-2) and TRBJ1-6; D is perhaps TRBD1 (6 bases). The germline V gene encodes CDR1 LGHDT and CDR2 YNNKEL (reference sequence). CDR3 length: 15 amino acids. Trimming left V 4 bases short and J 7 bases short, with 14 bases between. CDR3 protein: CASSPVMGTNSPLHF. CDR3 bases: TGTGCCAGCAGCCCTGTGATGGGGACAAATTCACCCCTCCACTTT.

This chain joins TRBV9 and TRBJ2-4, with D possibly being TRBD2 (5 bases). Trimming removed 0 bases from V and 0 bases from J, with 10 bases in between. The CDR3 is 16 amino acids. Germline lookup yields CDR1 SGDLS and CDR2 YYNGEE. The CDR3 DNA sequence: TGTGCCAGCAGCGTAGGGGTAGGACTAGCCAAAAACATTCAGTACTTC. This encodes CASSVGVGLAKNIQYF.

The chain has TRBV6-6 and TRBJ1-1; the match to TRBD1 covers 8 bases. The CDR3 sequence is 13 residues long. Per the germline V gene, CDR1 is MNHNY and CDR2 is SVGAGI (reference sequence). V was clipped by 10 bases and J by 0 bases; unmatched bases: 4. The CDR3 bases are TGTGCCACCCAGGGGGCTATGAACACTGAAGCTTTCTTT. Protein sequence: CATQGAMNTEAFF.

This CDR3 reads CASTADRDEYRPYNEQFF. Written as DNA, the CDR3 is TGTGCCAGTACCGCGGACAGGGATGAGTACCGGCCCTACAATGAGCAGTTCTTC. The chain links TRBV19 to TRBJ2-1; TRBD1 aligns across 8 bases. Germline V gene data show CDR1 as LNHDA and CDR2 as SQIVND (reference sequence). V lost 7 bases to trimming and J lost 2 bases; unmatched junction nucleotides: 16. This CDR3 contains 18 residues.

This chain links TRBV19 with TRBJ2-1; 7 bases map to TRBD2. Per germline, CDR1 LNHDA and CDR2 SQIVND (reference sequence). The CDR3 length is 12 residues. V lost 2 bases and J lost 10; bases outside the gene matches: 2. The CDR3 here is CASSIRGGEQFF. As DNA, the CDR3 is TGTGCCAGTAGTATAAGGGGAGGGGAGCAGTTCTTC.